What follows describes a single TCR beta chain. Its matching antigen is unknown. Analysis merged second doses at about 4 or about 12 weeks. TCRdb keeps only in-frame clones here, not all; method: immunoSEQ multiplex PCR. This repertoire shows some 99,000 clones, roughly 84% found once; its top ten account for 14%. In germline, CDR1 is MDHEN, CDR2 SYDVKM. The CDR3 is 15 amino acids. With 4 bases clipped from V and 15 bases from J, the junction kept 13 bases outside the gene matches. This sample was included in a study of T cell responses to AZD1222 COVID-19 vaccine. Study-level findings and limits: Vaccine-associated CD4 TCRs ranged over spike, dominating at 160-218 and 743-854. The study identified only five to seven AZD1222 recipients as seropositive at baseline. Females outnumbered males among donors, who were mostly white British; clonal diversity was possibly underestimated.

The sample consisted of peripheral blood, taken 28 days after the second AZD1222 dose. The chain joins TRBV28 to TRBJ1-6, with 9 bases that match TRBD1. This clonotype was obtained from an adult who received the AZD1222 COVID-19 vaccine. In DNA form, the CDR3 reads TGTGCCAGCAGTTCCCCCGGACAGGGGAATCAGGACCTCCACTTT. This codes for CASSSPGQGNQDLHF.